A selection of T cell receptor beta chains follows, all from one sample in a study of beta chain features in type 1 diabetes. Here immunoSEQ multiplex PCR was the method, and the copy in TCRdb shows in-frame clones only, minus some. This sample has hundreds of thousands of clones; less than 15% occur once, and the top ten carry 6.7%. The sequencing sample was made of central memory CD4+ T cells from blood. All receptors derive from a man between 25 and 39 years old in good health. Each CDR3 is given with its conserved first and last residue. Fields, in order: J gene, V gene, D gene, clone size, CDR3 DNA, CDR3 protein. A D gene is named only where the DNA matches it firmly. Size values are once, few and many counts, or a class for expanded clones, and some rows have none.

>TRBJ2-7|TRBV11-2|TRBD2|NA
TGTGCCAGCAGCACTAGCGGATCCTACGAGCAGTACTTC
CASSTSGSYEQYF
>TRBJ1-4|TRBV5-1|NA|few
TGCGCCAGCAGCGGGGGCTCGGCTAATGAAAAACTGTTTTTT
CASSGGSANEKLFF
>TRBJ1-2|TRBV5-1|NA|few
TGCGCCAGCAGCCCCGACCGGACGGACTATTATGGCTACACCTTC
CASSPDRTDYYGYTF
>TRBJ2-1|TRBV6-5|TRBD2|NA
TGTGCCAGCAGTCCCCTGGCGGGGGGATACAATGAGCAGTTCTTC
CASSPLAGGYNEQFF
>TRBJ2-3|TRBV5-6|NA|few
TGTGCCAGCAGCTCCACACCATACGGGGATAACACAGATACGCAGTATTTT
CASSSTPYGDNTDTQYF
>TRBJ2-2|TRBV6-1|NA|NA
TGTGCCAGCACGAGCCTCAACACCGGGGAGCTGTTTTTT
CASTSLNTGELFF
>TRBJ2-7|TRBV4-1|TRBD2|few
TGCGCCAGCAGCCAAGCCGGGACTAGCGGTTACGAGCAGTACTTC
CASSQAGTSGYEQYF
>TRBJ1-2|TRBV29-1|NA|NA
TGCAGCGCTGATGGGTGGCAGTTTAATGGCTACACCTTC
CSADGWQFNGYTF
>TRBJ1-5|TRBV10-3|NA|few
TGTGCCGCCAGCAGGGCCTCTTATCAGCCCCAGCATTTT
CAASRASYQPQHF
>TRBJ2-5|TRBV4-3|NA|NA
TGCGCCAGCAGCCAAGATCCCCCGACAGGAATCCAAGAGACCCAGTACTTC
CASSQDPPTGIQETQYF
>TRBJ2-5|TRBV10-1|NA|NA
TGCGCCAGCAGTGAAGGGAGCCGACTTCAAGAGACCCAGTACTTC
CASSEGSRLQETQYF
>TRBJ2-5|TRBV7-8|NA|few
TGTGCCAGCAGCCCGTATGGCGAGACCCAGTACTTC
CASSPYGETQYF
>TRBJ1-3|TRBV5-1|NA|many
TGCGCCAGCAGCCAAGGAGGGGAAAACACCATATATTTT
CASSQGGENTIYF
>TRBJ2-5|TRBV11-2|NA|many
TGTGCCAGCAGCCGCCGGGGATATCAAGAGACCCAGTACTTC
CASSRRGYQETQYF
>TRBJ2-7|TRBV6-6|TRBD2|NA
TGTGCCAGCAGTCCACTAGCGGGGGCCTACGAGCAGTACTTC
CASSPLAGAYEQYF
>TRBJ2-3|TRBV9|NA|few
TGTGCCAGCAGCGCGTCTGGTACTGCAGATACGCAGTATTTT
CASSASGTADTQYF
>TRBJ2-1|TRBV9|NA|few
TGTGCCAGCAGCGTGGGAGCAAGCTCCTACAATGAGCAGTTCTTC
CASSVGASSYNEQFF
>TRBJ2-6|TRBV15|NA|few
TGTGCCACCAGCAGAGAGGGGGACGGGGCCAACGTCCTGACTTTC
CATSREGDGANVLTF
>TRBJ2-1|TRBV29-1|NA|few
TGCAGCGTTGGGCTAGCTAGCAATGAGCAGTTCTTC
CSVGLASNEQFF
>TRBJ2-1|TRBV27|NA|NA
TGTGCCAGCAGTTTCTCCCCACAGGGCTCCTACAATGAGCAGTTCTTC
CASSFSPQGSYNEQFF
>TRBJ1-2|TRBV7-2|NA|NA
TGTGCCAGCAGCTTAGAAGCCCTCTATGGCTACACCTTC
CASSLEALYGYTF
>TRBJ1-4|TRBV4-1|NA|NA
TGCGCCAGCAGCCACGTAAAAGGGGCTAATGAAAAACTGTTTTTT
CASSHVKGANEKLFF
>TRBJ2-3|TRBV30|NA|few
TGTGCCTGGAACCGCATAGATACGCAGTATTTT
CAWNRIDTQYF
>TRBJ2-5|TRBV7-2|NA|few
TGTGCCAGCAGCTTAGCTTGGGCAGGTCAAGAGACCCAGTACTTC
CASSLAWAGQETQYF
>TRBJ2-7|TRBV7-2|NA|few
TGTGCCAGCAGCTTAGGGGTAGCCTACGAGCAGTACTTC
CASSLGVAYEQYF
>TRBJ1-3|TRBV27|NA|few
TGTGCCAGCAGTCCGACGGGGACCACCATATATTTT
CASSPTGTTIYF
>TRBJ2-4|TRBV7-2|NA|few
TGTGCCAGCAGCTTCTCGGTTGACATTCAGTACTTC
CASSFSVDIQYF
>TRBJ1-2|TRBV7-2|NA|many
TGTGCCAGCAGCCCAAATATCAGGGAGCATACCTTC
CASSPNIREHTF
>TRBJ1-5|TRBV19|TRBD1|many
TGTGCCAGTAGTATTCGTACAGGGGGAGCCAATCAGCCCCAGCATTTT
CASSIRTGGANQPQHF
>TRBJ1-5|TRBV19|TRBD1|NA
TGTGCCAGTAGGAATACAGGGGGCGGGCTTAGCAATCAGCCCCAGCATTTT
CASRNTGGGLSNQPQHF
>TRBJ1-2|TRBV7-8|NA|few
TGTGCCAGCAGCTTAGTGTTAGGGTATGGCTACACCTTC
CASSLVLGYGYTF
>TRBJ2-5|TRBV7-9|NA|NA
TGTGCCAGCAGCCGCGGGGGCCGGGGGCTAATCCAAGAGACCCAGTACTTC
CASSRGGRGLIQETQYF
>TRBJ1-1|TRBV7-9|NA|few
TGTGCCAGCAGCTTACCCACCGCCACTGAAGCTTTCTTT
CASSLPTATEAFF
>TRBJ2-3|TRBV29-1|TRBD1|NA
TGCAGCGTTGAGGGACAGGGGGCAGGTCCTCACACAGATACGCAGTATTTT
CSVEGQGAGPHTDTQYF
>TRBJ2-1|TRBV7-3|TRBD2|few
TGTGCCAGCAGCTTATCTACTAGCGGGACCAATGAGCAGTTCTTC
CASSLSTSGTNEQFF
>TRBJ2-5|TRBV5-1|NA|few
TGCGCCAGCAGCTTGGAGGGGGGAACAGAGACCCAGTACTTC
CASSLEGGTETQYF
>TRBJ2-3|TRBV18|TRBD2|NA
TGTGCCAGCTCCGGGACTAGAGATACGCAGTATTTT
CASSGTRDTQYF
>TRBJ2-1|TRBV5-1|TRBD2|NA
TGCGCCAGCAGCTTGAATAGCGGGGGTAATGAGCAGTTCTTC
CASSLNSGGNEQFF
>TRBJ2-3|TRBV9|TRBD2|NA
TGTGCCAGCAGCGTAGCGGGGACTAGCGGGGGCCTAAGCACAGATACGCAGTATTTT
CASSVAGTSGGLSTDTQYF
>TRBJ2-5|TRBV15|NA|few
TGTGCCACCAAAGATATGTACGGAGGCCAAGAGACCCAGTACTTC
CATKDMYGGQETQYF
>TRBJ2-3|TRBV5-4|TRBD2|NA
TGTGCCAGCAGCCAAGCCCCATTAGCGGGGGGCGCAGATACGCAGTATTTT
CASSQAPLAGGADTQYF
>TRBJ1-2|TRBV11-2|NA|few
TGCGCCAGCAGCCAAGTGGATACAGGCCGTGGAGGCTACACCTTC
CASSQVDTGRGGYTF
>TRBJ2-1|TRBV7-2|NA|NA
TGTGCCAGCAGCGAAGCGGTAGAGCAGTTCTTC
CASSEAVEQFF
>TRBJ1-6|TRBV14|NA|few
TGTGCCAGCAGCCAAGATTATGATTCACCCCTCCACTTT
CASSQDYDSPLHF
>TRBJ2-3|TRBV5-1|NA|NA
TGCGCCAGCAGGCGGGACAGAAACACAGATACGCAGTATTTT
CASRRDRNTDTQYF
>TRBJ1-5|TRBV4-3|NA|NA
TGCGCCAGCAGCGCGACTGGTGATCAGCCCCAGCATTTT
CASSATGDQPQHF
>TRBJ2-2|TRBV28|NA|few
TGTGCCAGCAATCCCTTGGGTGCGGGGGCCCACACCGGGGAGCTGTTTTTT
CASNPLGAGAHTGELFF
>TRBJ1-1|TRBV5-1|NA|few
TGCGCCAGCAGTACCGGGACATTAAGAGAAGCTTTCTTT
CASSTGTLREAFF
>TRBJ2-2|TRBV7-8|NA|few
TGTGCCAGCAGCTTAGTCCAGGGATTCCCCGGGGAGCTGTTTTTT
CASSLVQGFPGELFF
>TRBJ2-5|TRBV19|NA|NA
TGTGCCAGTAGTATGACAGTCGGGGAGACCCAGTACTTC
CASSMTVGETQYF
>TRBJ1-6|TRBV18|NA|few
TGTGCCAGCTCACCAGGGCGGACAGACAATTCACCCCTCCACTTT
CASSPGRTDNSPLHF
>TRBJ1-1|TRBV7-3|NA|NA
TGTGCCAGCAGCTCCTCAGGGGACACTGAAGCTTTCTTT
CASSSSGDTEAFF
>TRBJ1-2|TRBV7-2|NA|many
TGTGCCAGCAGCTTATCGGGGTTATGGGATGGCTACACCTTC
CASSLSGLWDGYTF
>TRBJ2-5|TRBV5-5|NA|few
TGTGCCAGCAGCTTGGATCCGGGTACTAGTGAGACCCAGTACTTC
CASSLDPGTSETQYF